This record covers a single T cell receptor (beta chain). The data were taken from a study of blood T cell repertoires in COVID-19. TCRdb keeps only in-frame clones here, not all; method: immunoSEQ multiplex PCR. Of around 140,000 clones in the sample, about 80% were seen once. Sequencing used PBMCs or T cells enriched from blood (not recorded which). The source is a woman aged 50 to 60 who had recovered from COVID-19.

CDR3 region: CASSQGGGRKETQYF. CDR3 DNA: TGTGCCAGCAGCCAGGGGGGGGGCCGTAAAGAGACCCAGTACTTC. This sequence joins TRBV3-1 (or the pseudogene TRBV3-2) and TRBJ2-5; a weak D match, TRBD2 (7 bases). The CDR3 is 15 residues long. Germline V gene data show CDR1 as LGHDT and CDR2 as YNNKEL (reference sequence). Trimming removed 3 bases from V and 3 bases from J, with 14 bases in between.